This T cell receptor beta chain was captured by sequencing in a study of T cell repertoires in cytomegalovirus infection. The wider study: As its CMV epitopes, the study selected recently identified HLA-C-restricted and well-studied HLA-B-restricted targets.

TCRdb re-derived calls from the reads in MiXCR, one entry per CDR3 protein. The repertoire has approximately 500,000 distinct CDR3 sequences, around a third of them found once; the top ten carry 17%. Worth noting for this clonotype: Its antigen is not identified.

The ends were cut back, 2 bases at V and 0 bases at J, with 2 bases in the middle. CDR1 is SGHRS and CDR2 is YFSETQ in the germline V gene. This CDR3 region has 13 residues. Specimen: cultured PBMCs, collected from culture after CMV antigen stimulation. This sequence was found in a human donor in good health (CMV status not recorded). Some clones in this sample may be carry-over from other donors' samples. This chain joins TRBV5-1 and TRBJ2-2; D gene unclear. CDR3 residues: CASSFPNTGELFF. For the CDR3, the DNA is TGCGCCAGCAGCTTCCCGAACACCGGGGAGCTGTTTTTT.